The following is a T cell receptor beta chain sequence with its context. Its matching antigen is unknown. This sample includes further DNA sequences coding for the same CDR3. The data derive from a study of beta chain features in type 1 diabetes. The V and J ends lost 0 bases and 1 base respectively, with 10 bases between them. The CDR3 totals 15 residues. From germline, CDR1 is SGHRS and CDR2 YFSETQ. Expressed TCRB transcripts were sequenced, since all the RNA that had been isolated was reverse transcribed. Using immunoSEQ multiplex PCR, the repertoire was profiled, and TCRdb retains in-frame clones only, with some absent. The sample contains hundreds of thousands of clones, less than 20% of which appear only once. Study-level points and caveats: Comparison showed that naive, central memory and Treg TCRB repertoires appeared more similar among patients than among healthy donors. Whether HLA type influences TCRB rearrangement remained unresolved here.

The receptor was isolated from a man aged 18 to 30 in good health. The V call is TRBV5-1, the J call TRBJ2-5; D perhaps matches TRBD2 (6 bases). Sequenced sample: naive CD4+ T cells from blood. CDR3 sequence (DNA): TGCGCCAGCAGCTTGGCATCCGGGGGCCAAGAGACCCAGTACTTC. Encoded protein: CASSLASGGQETQYF. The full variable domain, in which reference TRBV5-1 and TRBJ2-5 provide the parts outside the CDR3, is KAGVTQTPRYLIKTRGQQVTLSCSPISGHRSVSWYQQTPGQGLQFLFEYFSETQRNKGNFPGRFSGRQFSNSRSEMNVSTLELGDSALYLCASSLASGGQETQYFGPGTRLLVL.